The 28 T cell receptor beta chains listed next were all sequenced from one sample in a study of T cell responses to AZD1222 COVID-19 vaccine. Profiled with immunoSEQ multiplex PCR; TCRdb holds only in-frame clones, not every one. The sample shows 95,000 to 150,000 clones, approximately 90% of them seen only once. The starting material was peripheral blood, obtained on day 0 of AZD1222 vaccination. All receptors derive from an adult in good health.

The rearrangement links TRBV2 to TRBJ1-1, with 10 bases that match TRBD1. The CDR3 extends over 15 amino acids. Trimming took 5 bases from V and 3 from J; bases not matched to a gene: 6. Germline CDR1 SNHLY, CDR2 FYNNEI. CDR3 DNA sequence: TGTGCCAGCAGTCCGGGACAGGGGCTCGACACTGAAGCTTTCTTT. It translates to CASSPGQGLDTEAFF. The whole variable domain, remainder taken from reference TRBV2 and TRBJ1-1, is EPEVTQTPSHQVTQMGQEVILRCVPISNHLYFYWYRQILGQKVEFLVSFYNNEISEKSEIFDDQFSVERPDGSNFTLKIRSTKLEDSAMYFCASSPGQGLDTEAFFGQGTRLTVV.

This chain joins TRBV19 and TRBJ1-5; TRBD1 might be the D (5 bases). The CDR3 is made up of 15 amino acids. CDR1 LNHDA and CDR2 SQIVND come from the germline V gene (reference sequence). Trimming pared 6 bases from V and 3 bases from J, leaving 15 bases between. Here the CDR3 reads CASRGRGRNNQPQHF. The CDR3 coding sequence is TGTGCCAGTAGGGGAAGGGGACGGAACAATCAGCCCCAGCATTTT.

This chain joins TRBV18 and TRBJ1-2; unclear D gene. Deletions cut 2 bases from V and 2 bases from J, with 3 bases between. From germline, CDR1 is KGHSH and CDR2 LQKENI. This CDR3 spans 12 amino acids. This CDR3 is CASSPRNYGYTF. The CDR3, as DNA: TGTGCCAGCTCACCAAGGAACTATGGCTACACCTTC.

The chain carries TRBV5-1 and TRBJ2-7; unclear D gene. Per the germline V gene, CDR1 is SGHRS and CDR2 is YFSETQ. Trimming stripped 2 bases from V and 0 bases from J, with 6 bases between. The CDR3 totals 13 residues. In DNA, the CDR3 is TGCGCCAGCAGCTTCGGCAGCTCCTACGAGCAGTACTTC. Translating it yields CASSFGSSYEQYF.

The rearrangement joins TRBV19 to TRBJ2-2, with no clear D. The V gene's germline CDR1 is LNHDA and CDR2 SQIVND (reference sequence). The CDR3 runs to 15 residues. V shed 6 bases and J shed 0 bases, with 11 bases lying between them. CDR3 amino acids: CASRFSRTNTGELFF. The CDR3 DNA is TGTGCCAGTAGGTTTAGTCGAACGAACACCGGGGAGCTGTTTTTT.

J is TRBJ2-7 and V is TRBV5-1, with TRBD1 matching 8 bases. In germline, CDR1 is SGHRS, CDR2 YFSETQ. This CDR3 is 14 amino acids long. V lost 3 bases to trimming and J lost 2 bases; unmatched junction nucleotides: 4. The CDR3 region is CASSSTGETYEQYF. CDR3 nucleotide sequence: TGCGCCAGCAGCTCGACAGGGGAAACCTACGAGCAGTACTTC.

This chain uses TRBV7-9 with TRBJ1-1; TRBD1 matches 9 bases. CDR1 and CDR2 (germline): SEHNR, FQNEAQ (reference sequence). Unmatched junction bases numbered 11, after V lost 1 base and J lost 5 bases. The CDR3 sequence is 17 residues long. As DNA, the CDR3 is TGTGCCAGCAGCTTAGGGGCACAGGGGGCTACGACTACTGAAGCTTTCTTT. This encodes CASSLGAQGATTTEAFF.

The chain has TRBV11-2 and TRBJ1-1; D ambiguous. The CDR3 is 12 residues long. Germline V gives CDR1 SGHAT, CDR2 FQNNGV. Trimming stripped 5 bases from V and 6 bases from J, with 10 bases between. CDR3 residues: CASSPAGSEAFF. Written as DNA, the CDR3 is TGTGCCAGCAGCCCCGCCGGGTCTGAAGCTTTCTTT.

This rearrangement joins TRBV19 to TRBJ2-5; no clear D gene. Trimming stripped 5 bases from V and 1 base from J, with 8 bases between. Germline V gene lookup returns CDR1 LNHDA and CDR2 SQIVND (reference sequence). This CDR3 spans 13 amino acids. CDR3 sequence (DNA): TGTGCCAGTAGTTTTCTTTTCCAAGAGACCCAGTACTTC. The encoded protein is CASSFLFQETQYF.

The chain recombines TRBV19 with TRBJ1-5, with TRBD1 matching over 8 bases. The CDR3 totals 18 residues. Germline loops: CDR1 LNHDA, CDR2 SQIVND (reference sequence). V shed 3 bases, J shed 0 bases, and the junction held 10 bases outside the gene matches. The CDR3 nucleotides read TGTGCCAGTAGTATCAACAGGGGGTTGCTTTATAGCAATCAGCCCCAGCATTTT. This gives the protein CASSINRGLLYSNQPQHF.

The rearrangement links TRBV5-1 to TRBJ2-2; TRBD1 aligns across 7 bases. V was clipped by 4 bases and J by 4 bases; unmatched bases: 7. The germline V gene encodes CDR1 SGHRS and CDR2 YFSETQ. This CDR3 contains 15 residues. In DNA form, the CDR3 reads TGCGCCAGCAGCGGAACGACAGGGAGCACCGGGGAGCTGTTTTTT. The encoded protein is CASSGTTGSTGELFF.

The V gene is TRBV18, the J gene TRBJ1-1; TRBD1 agrees at 10 bases. Germline trimming cut 6 bases from V and 3 bases from J; bases unmatched to any gene: 4. The germline V gene has CDR1 KGHSH and CDR2 LQKENI. The CDR3 length is 14 residues. The CDR3 spells CASSRTGGDTEAFF. In DNA form, the CDR3 reads TGTGCCAGCTCCCGGACAGGGGGGGACACTGAAGCTTTCTTT.

This chain uses TRBV19 with TRBJ2-3; 7 nucleotides agree with TRBD2. CDR1 and CDR2 (germline): LNHDA, SQIVND (reference sequence). The CDR3 sequence is 15 residues long. Germline trimming cut 3 bases from V and 2 bases from J; bases unmatched to any gene: 5. CDR3 in amino acids: CASSILADFTDTQYF. The DNA of the CDR3 is TGTGCCAGTAGTATTCTAGCGGATTTCACAGATACGCAGTATTTT.

V is TRBV6-5 and J is TRBJ1-4, with D perhaps matching TRBD1 (5 bases). The V gene's germline CDR1 is MNHEY and CDR2 SVGAGI. The CDR3 is 14 residues long. Trimming stripped 6 bases from V and 3 bases from J, with 11 bases between. The CDR3 coding sequence is TGTGCCAGCAGGCCCTGGGGGGCTAATGAAAAACTGTTTTTT. The encoded protein is CASRPWGANEKLFF.

The chain is built from TRBV3-1 (or the pseudogene TRBV3-2) and TRBJ1-2; 8 bases are shared with TRBD1. The CDR3 contains 15 residues. With V trimmed by 0 bases and J by 5 bases, 5 bases remained unmatched. Germline V gene sequence: CDR1 LGHDT, CDR2 YNNKEL (reference sequence). The CDR3 DNA reads as TGTGCCAGCAGCCAAGATATCGACAGGGGATATGGCTACACCTTC. As protein: CASSQDIDRGYGYTF.

The genes are TRBV7-9 and TRBJ1-1; 7 nucleotides align to TRBD1. The length of the CDR3 is 14 residues. V was clipped by 7 bases and J by 4 bases; unmatched bases: 9. CDR1 SEHNR and CDR2 FQNEAQ come from the germline V gene (reference sequence). The CDR3 is CASIQGTGATEAFF. CDR3 DNA sequence: TGTGCCAGCATCCAGGGAACAGGGGCCACTGAAGCTTTCTTT.

This clone is a singleton in its sample. The sample holds other DNA sequences that translate to the same CDR3. The V and J genes are TRBV18 and TRBJ1-5; no definite D call. The CDR3 is made up of 12 amino acids. Trimming left V 3 bases short and J 5 bases short, with 5 bases between. The germline gives CDR1 KGHSH, CDR2 LQKENI. The CDR3 is CASSPDDQPQHF. The CDR3 DNA is TGTGCCAGCTCACCCGACGATCAGCCCCAGCATTTT. The full variable domain, rest sourced from reference TRBV18 and TRBJ1-5, is NAGVMQNPRHLVRRRGQEARLRCSPMKGHSHVYWYRQLPEEGLKFMVYLQKENIIDESGMPKERFSAEFPKEGPSILRIQQVVRGDSAAYFCASSPDDQPQHFGDGTRLSIL.

In DNA form, the CDR3 reads TGTGCCAGTAGTATCCGACACACTGAAGCTTTCTTT. It codes for CASSIRHTEAFF. V is TRBV19 and J is TRBJ1-1; D gene uncertain. Germline V gene sequence: CDR1 LNHDA, CDR2 SQIVND (reference sequence). This CDR3 comprises 12 residues. V was shortened by 3 bases and J by 3 bases, with 5 bases between the two germline ends.

V usage is TRBV5-1 and J usage is TRBJ2-1; 10 bases align to TRBD2. Germline CDR1 and CDR2: SGHRS and YFSETQ. V was pared by 6 bases and J by 7 bases, with 7 bases of the junction left unmatched. The CDR3 is made up of 14 amino acids. CDR3 nucleotide sequence: TGCGCCAGCAATGTCTTAGCGGGAGGAAATGAGCAGTTCTTC. It is translated as CASNVLAGGNEQFF.

This clone was seen only once. The chain combines TRBV7-3 with TRBJ2-1; the match to TRBD2 covers 10 bases. V dropped 5 bases and J dropped 5; count of bases not matched to a gene: 6. From germline, CDR1 is SGHTA and CDR2 FQGTGA. This CDR3 is 15 amino acids long. CDR3 region: CASSPGTSVNNEQFF. In DNA, the CDR3 is TGTGCCAGCAGCCCCGGGACTAGCGTAAACAATGAGCAGTTCTTC.

This clone was counted once. The V call is TRBV19, the J call TRBJ1-2; possibly TRBD1 for D (5 bases). Germline assignment: CDR1 LNHDA and CDR2 SQIVND (reference sequence). CDR3 length equals 13 residues. Deletions cut 4 bases from V and 8 bases from J, with 14 bases between. DNA of the CDR3: TGTGCCAGTAGTACTACCGGGGGGTTCGGCTACACCTTC. Translated: CASSTTGGFGYTF.

This sequence joins TRBV5-1 and TRBJ2-3; TRBD1 agrees at 7 bases. CDR1 and CDR2 from the germline V gene are SGHRS and YFSETQ. Germline trimming cut 1 base from V and 3 bases from J; bases unmatched to any gene: 8. This CDR3 is built from 16 residues. The CDR3 DNA sequence: TGCGCCAGCAGCTTGTTCGGGACAGCGACAACAGATACGCAGTATTTT. This codes for CASSLFGTATTDTQYF.

The genes are TRBV15 and TRBJ1-5; a possible D gene is TRBD1 (6 bases). The V end lost 0 bases, the J end lost 7 bases, and 10 bases lay between the germline ends. CDR1 and CDR2 (germline): LNHNV, YYDKDF (reference sequence). The CDR3 is made up of 14 amino acids. CDR3 residues: CATSREQGGQPQHF. CDR3 nucleotides: TGTGCCACCAGCAGAGAACAGGGTGGCCAGCCCCAGCATTTT.

The chain links TRBV7-3 to TRBJ2-1; D may be TRBD2 (7 bases). The CDR3 extends over 15 amino acids. The V end lost 5 bases, the J end lost 2 bases, and 13 bases lay between the germline ends. CDR1 and CDR2 from the germline V gene are SGHTA and FQGTGA. The CDR3 DNA reads TGTGCCAGCAGCCGGTGGGGGGGCCCCTACAATGAGCAGTTCTTC. It yields the protein CASSRWGGPYNEQFF.

The rearrangement uses TRBV5-1 and TRBJ1-2; maybe TRBD1 (5 bases). Germline V lookup: CDR1 SGHRS, CDR2 YFSETQ. The V and J ends lost 3 bases and 4 bases respectively, with 16 bases between them. This CDR3 has 15 amino acids. The CDR3 coding sequence is TGCGCCAGCAGCTCCGGGGACCGACGACTCTATGGCTACACCTTC. It encodes CASSSGDRRLYGYTF. The entire variable domain, with the rest obtained from reference TRBV5-1 and TRBJ1-2, is as follows: KAGVTQTPRYLIKTRGQQVTLSCSPISGHRSVSWYQQTPGQGLQFLFEYFSETQRNKGNFPGRFSGRQFSNSRSEMNVSTLELGDSALYLCASSSGDRRLYGYTFGSGTRLTVV.

The CDR3 sequence is CASSYGRRTEAFF. In DNA form, the CDR3 reads TGTGCCAGCAGTTACGGTCGCCGCACTGAAGCTTTCTTT. The rearrangement links TRBV6-5 to TRBJ1-1; D gene ambiguous. This CDR3 region has 13 residues. CDR1 and CDR2 from the germline V gene are MNHEY and SVGAGI. Trimming pared 2 bases from V and 4 bases from J, leaving 8 bases between.

The CDR3 nucleotides are TGTGCCAGCAGTGGGACAGGGGGTTCACCCCTCCACTTT. Its protein product is CASSGTGGSPLHF. This chain uses TRBV25-1 with TRBJ1-6; 10 positions match TRBD1. The V and J ends lost 4 bases and 9 bases, in that order; junction bases with no gene match: 0. The V gene's germline CDR1 is MGHDK and CDR2 SYGVNS. There are 13 residues in the CDR3. The whole variable domain, filled in from reference TRBV25-1 and TRBJ1-6, reads EADIYQTPRYLVIGTGKKITLECSQTMGHDKMYWYQQDPGMELHLIHYSYGVNSTEKGDLSSESTVSRIRTEHFPLTLESARPSHTSQYLCASSGTGGSPLHFGNGTRLTVT.

The chain combines TRBV6-2 or TRBV6-3 with TRBJ1-5; 7 bases match TRBD1. Trimming removed 6 bases from V and 6 bases from J; junction bases left unmatched: 5. In germline, CDR1 is MNHEY, CDR2 SVGEGT. The CDR3 runs to 13 residues. This chain's CDR3 is CASSPRGSQPQHF. The CDR3 DNA reads TGTGCCAGCAGCCCCAGGGGGAGTCAGCCCCAGCATTTT.